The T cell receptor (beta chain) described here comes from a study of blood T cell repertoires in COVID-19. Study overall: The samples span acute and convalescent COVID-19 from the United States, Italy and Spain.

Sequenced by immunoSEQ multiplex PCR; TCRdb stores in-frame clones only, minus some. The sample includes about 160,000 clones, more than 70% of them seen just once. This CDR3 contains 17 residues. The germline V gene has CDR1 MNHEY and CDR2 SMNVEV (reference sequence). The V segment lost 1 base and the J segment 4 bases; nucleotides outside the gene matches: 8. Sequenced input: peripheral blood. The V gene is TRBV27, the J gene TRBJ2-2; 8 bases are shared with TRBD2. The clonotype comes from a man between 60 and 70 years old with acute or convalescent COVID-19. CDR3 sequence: CASSLFGRASGTGELFF. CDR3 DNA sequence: TGTGCCAGCAGTTTATTCGGGAGGGCATCGGGCACCGGGGAGCTGTTTTTT.